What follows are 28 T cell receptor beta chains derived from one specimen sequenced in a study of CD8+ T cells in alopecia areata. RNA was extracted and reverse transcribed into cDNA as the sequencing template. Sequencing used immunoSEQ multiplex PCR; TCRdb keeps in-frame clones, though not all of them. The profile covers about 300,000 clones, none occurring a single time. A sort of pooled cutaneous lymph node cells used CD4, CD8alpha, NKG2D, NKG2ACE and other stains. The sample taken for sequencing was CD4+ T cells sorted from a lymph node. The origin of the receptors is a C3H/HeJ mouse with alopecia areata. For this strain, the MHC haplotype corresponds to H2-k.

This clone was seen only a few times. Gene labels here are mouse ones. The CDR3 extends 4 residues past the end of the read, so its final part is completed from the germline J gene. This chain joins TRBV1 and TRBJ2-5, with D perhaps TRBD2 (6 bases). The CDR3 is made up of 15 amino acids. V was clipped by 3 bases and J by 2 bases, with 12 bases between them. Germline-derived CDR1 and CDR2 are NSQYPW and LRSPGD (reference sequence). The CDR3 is CTCSAPTGLQDTQYF. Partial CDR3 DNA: TGCACCTGCAGTGCCCCCACGGGACTCCAAGAC.

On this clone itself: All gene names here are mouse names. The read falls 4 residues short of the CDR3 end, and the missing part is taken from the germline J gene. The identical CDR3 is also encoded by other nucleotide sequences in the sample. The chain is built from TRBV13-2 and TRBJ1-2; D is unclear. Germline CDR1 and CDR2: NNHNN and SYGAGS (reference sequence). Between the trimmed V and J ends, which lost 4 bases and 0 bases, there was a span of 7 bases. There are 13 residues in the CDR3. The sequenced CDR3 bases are TGTGCCAGCGGTCGGACTGCAAACTCC. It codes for CASGRTANS. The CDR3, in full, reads CASGRTANSDYTF.

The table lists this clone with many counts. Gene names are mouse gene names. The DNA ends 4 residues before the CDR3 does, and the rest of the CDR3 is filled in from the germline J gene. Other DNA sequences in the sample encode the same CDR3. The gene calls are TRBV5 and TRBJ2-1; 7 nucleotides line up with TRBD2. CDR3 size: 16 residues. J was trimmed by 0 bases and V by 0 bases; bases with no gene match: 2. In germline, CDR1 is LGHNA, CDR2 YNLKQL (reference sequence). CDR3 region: CASSQDLGDNYAEQFF. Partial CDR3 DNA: TGTGCCAGCAGCCAAGATCTGGGGGATAACTATGCT.

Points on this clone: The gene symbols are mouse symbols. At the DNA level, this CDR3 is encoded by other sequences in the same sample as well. CDR3 sequence: CASRPDRGYNSPLYF. The sequenced CDR3 bases are TGTGCCAGCAGACCGGACAGGGGCTATAATTCGCCC. The V and J genes are TRBV19 and TRBJ1-6; 9 bases are shared with TRBD1. The CDR3 end falls 3 residues outside the read, so it is completed with the germline J gene. TRBJ1-6 is reported as an ORF; its role is uncertain. Trimming removed 5 bases from V and 3 bases from J; junction bases left unmatched: 3. The CDR3 totals 15 residues. Germline-derived CDR1 and CDR2 are FNHDT and SITEND (reference sequence).

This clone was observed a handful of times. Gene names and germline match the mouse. The CDR3 DNA, read in part, is TGTGCCAGCAGCTACTGGGGGGTCTCCTAT. This codes for CASSYWGVSY. The complete CDR3 protein is CASSYWGVSYEQYF. V is TRBV4 and J is TRBJ2-7, with TRBD2 identical over 8 bases. From the germline J gene comes the end of the CDR3, since the read stops 4 residues before it. V shed 3 bases, J shed 0 bases, and the junction held 1 base outside the gene matches. CDR1 and CDR2 (germline): LGHDT, YNNKQL (reference sequence). This CDR3 is 14 amino acids long.

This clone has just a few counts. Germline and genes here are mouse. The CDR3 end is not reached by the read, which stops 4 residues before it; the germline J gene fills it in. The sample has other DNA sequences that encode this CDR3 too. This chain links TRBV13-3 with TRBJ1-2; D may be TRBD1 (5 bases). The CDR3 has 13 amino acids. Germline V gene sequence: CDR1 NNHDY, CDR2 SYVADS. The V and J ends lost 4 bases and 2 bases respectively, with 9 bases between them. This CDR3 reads CASSPGRNSDYTF. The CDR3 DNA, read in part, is TGTGCCAGCAGTCCAGGGAGGAACTCC.

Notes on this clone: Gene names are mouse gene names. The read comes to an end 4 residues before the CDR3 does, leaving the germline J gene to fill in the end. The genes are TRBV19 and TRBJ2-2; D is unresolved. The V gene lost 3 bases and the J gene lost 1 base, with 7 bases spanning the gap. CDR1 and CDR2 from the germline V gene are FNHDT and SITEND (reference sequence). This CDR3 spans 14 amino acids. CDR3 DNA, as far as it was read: TGTGCCAGCAGTAGAGGGTTAAACACCGGG. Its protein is CASSRGLNTG. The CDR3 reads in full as CASSRGLNTGQLYF.

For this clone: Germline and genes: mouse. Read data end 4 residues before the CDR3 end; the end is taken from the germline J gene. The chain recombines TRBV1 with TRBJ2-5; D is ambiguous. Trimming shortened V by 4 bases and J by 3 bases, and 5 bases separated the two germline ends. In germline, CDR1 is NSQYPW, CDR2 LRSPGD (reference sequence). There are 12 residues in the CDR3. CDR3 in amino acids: CTCSDQQDTQYF. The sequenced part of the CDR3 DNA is TGCACCTGCAGTGACCAGCAAGAC. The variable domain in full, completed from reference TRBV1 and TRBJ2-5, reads VTLLEQNPRWRLVPRGQAVNLRCILKNSQYPWMSWYQQDLQKQLQWLFTLRSPGDKEVKSLPGADYLATRVTDTELRLQVANMSQGRTLYCTCSDQQDTQYFGPGTRLLVL.

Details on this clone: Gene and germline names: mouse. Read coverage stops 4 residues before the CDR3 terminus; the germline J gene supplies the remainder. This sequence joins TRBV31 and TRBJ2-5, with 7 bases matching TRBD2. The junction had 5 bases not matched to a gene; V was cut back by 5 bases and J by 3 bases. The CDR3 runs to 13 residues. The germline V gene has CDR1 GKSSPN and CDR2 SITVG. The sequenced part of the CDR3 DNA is TGTGCCTGGGGTCCTGGGGGTCAAGAC. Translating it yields CAWGPGGQD. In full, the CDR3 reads CAWGPGGQDTQYF.

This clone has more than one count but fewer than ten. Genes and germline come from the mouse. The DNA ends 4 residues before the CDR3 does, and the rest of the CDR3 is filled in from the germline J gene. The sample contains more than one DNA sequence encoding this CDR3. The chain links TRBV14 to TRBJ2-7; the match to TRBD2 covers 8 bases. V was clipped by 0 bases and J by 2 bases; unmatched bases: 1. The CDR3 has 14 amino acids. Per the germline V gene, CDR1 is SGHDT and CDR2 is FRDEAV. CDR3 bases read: TGTGCCAGCAGTTTCTCCTGGGGGGCCTAT. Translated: CASSFSWGAY. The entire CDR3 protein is CASSFSWGAYEQYF.

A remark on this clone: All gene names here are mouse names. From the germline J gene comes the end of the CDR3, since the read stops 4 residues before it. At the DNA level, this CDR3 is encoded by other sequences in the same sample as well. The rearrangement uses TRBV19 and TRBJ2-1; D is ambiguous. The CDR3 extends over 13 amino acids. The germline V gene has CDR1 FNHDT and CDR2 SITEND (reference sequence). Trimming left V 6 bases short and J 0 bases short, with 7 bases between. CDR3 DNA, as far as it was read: TGTGCCAGCAATAGGGTTAACTATGCT. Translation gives CASNRVNYA. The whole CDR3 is CASNRVNYAEQFF.

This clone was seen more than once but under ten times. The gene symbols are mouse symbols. The CDR3 sequence is CTCSADRESNTGQLYF. The CDR3 bases that were read are TGCACCTGCAGTGCCGACAGGGAATCAAACACCGGG. The V call is TRBV1, the J call TRBJ2-2; TRBD1 aligns across 7 bases. The read finishes 4 residues shy of the CDR3 end, and the germline J gene is used to complete it. CDR3 length equals 16 residues. J lost 0 bases, V lost 3 bases, and 4 bases had no gene match. Germline V lookup: CDR1 NSQYPW, CDR2 LRSPGD (reference sequence).

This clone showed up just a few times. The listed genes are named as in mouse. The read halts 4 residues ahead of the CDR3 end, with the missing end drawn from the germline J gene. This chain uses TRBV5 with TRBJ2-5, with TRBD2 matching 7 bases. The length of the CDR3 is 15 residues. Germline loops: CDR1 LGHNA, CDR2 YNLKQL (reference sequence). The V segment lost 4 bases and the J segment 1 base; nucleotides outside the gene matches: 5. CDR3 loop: CASSPKLGYQDTQYF. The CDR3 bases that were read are TGTGCCAGCAGCCCGAAACTGGGGTACCAAGAC.

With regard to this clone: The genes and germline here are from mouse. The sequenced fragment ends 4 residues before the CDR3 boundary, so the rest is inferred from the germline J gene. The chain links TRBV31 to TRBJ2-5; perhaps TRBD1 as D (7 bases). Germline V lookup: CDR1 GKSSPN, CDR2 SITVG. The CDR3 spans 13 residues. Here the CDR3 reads CAWSREGADTQYF. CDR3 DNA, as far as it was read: TGTGCCTGGAGTCGAGAGGGGGCTGAC.

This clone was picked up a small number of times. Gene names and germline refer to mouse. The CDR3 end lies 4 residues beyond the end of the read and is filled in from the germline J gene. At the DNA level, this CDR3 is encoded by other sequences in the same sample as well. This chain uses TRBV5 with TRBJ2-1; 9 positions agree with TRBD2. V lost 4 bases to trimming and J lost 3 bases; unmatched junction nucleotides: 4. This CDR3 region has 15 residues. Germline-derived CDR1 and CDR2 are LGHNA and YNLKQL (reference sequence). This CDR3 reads CASSPLTGGYAEQFF. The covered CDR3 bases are TGTGCCAGCAGCCCCCTGACTGGGGGCTATGCT.

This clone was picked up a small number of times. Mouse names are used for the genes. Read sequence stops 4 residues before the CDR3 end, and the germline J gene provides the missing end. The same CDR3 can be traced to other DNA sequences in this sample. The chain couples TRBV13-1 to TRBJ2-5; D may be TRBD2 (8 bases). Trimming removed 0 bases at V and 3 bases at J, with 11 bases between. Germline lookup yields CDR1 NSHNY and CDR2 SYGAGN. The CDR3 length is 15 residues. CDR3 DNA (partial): TGTGCCAGCAGTGATGCAGGGGGGGCGCAAGAC. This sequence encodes CASSDAGGAQD. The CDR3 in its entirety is CASSDAGGAQDTQYF.

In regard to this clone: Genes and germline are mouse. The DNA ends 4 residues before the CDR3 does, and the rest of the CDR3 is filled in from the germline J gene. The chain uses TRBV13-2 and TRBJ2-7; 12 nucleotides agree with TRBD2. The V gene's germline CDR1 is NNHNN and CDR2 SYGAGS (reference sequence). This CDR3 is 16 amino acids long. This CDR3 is CASGDAGTGGRYEQYF. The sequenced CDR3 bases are TGTGCCAGCGGTGATGCGGGGACTGGGGGGCGATAT.

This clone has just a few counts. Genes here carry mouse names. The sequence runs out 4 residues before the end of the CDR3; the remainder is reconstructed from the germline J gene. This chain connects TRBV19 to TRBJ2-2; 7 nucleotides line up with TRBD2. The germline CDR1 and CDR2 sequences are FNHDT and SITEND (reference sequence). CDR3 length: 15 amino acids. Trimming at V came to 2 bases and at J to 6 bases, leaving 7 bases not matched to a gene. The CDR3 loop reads CASSISGGFAGQLYF. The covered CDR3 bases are TGTGCCAGCAGTATTTCTGGGGGATTCGCCGGG.

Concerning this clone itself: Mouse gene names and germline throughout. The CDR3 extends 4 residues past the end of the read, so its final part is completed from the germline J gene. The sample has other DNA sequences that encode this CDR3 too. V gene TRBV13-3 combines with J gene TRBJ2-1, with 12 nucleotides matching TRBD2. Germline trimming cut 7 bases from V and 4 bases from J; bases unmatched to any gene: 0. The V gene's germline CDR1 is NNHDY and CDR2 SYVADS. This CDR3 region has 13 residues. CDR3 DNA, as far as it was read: TGTGCCAGCGGGACTGGGGGGTATGCT. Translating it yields CASGTGGYA. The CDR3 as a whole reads CASGTGGYAEQFF.

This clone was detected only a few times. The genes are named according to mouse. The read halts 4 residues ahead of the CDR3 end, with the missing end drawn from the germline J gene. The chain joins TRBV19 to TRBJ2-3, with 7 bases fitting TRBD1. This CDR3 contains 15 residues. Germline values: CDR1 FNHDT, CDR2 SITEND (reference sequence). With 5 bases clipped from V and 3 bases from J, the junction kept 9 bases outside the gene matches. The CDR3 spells CASSLRQGGAETLYF. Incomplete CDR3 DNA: TGTGCCAGCAGCCTCCGACAGGGAGGGGCAGAA.

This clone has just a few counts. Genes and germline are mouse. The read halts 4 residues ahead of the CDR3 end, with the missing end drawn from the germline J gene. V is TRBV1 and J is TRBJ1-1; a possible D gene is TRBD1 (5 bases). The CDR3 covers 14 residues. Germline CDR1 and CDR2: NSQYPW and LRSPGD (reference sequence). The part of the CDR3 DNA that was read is TGCACCTGCAGTGCAGGATCGGGGGGGACA. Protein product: CTCSAGSGGT. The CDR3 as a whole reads CTCSAGSGGTEVFF. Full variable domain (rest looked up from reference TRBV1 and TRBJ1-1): VTLLEQNPRWRLVPRGQAVNLRCILKNSQYPWMSWYQQDLQKQLQWLFTLRSPGDKEVKSLPGADYLATRVTDTELRLQVANMSQGRTLYCTCSAGSGGTEVFFGKGTRLTVV.

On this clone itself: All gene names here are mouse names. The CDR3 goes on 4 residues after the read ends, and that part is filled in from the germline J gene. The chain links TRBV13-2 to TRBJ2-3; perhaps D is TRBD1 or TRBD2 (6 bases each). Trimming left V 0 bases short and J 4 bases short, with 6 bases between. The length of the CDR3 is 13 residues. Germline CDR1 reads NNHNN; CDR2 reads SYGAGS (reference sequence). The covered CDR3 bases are TGTGCCAGCGGTGATGGGGGGCCAGAA. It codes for CASGDGGPE. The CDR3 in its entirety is CASGDGGPETLYF.

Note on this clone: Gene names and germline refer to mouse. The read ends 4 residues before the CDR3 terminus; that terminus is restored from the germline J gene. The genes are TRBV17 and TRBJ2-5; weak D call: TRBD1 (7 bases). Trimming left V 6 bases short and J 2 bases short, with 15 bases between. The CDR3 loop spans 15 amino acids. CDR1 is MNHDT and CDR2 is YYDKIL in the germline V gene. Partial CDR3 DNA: TGTGCTAGCAGACAGTTAGGGGGCTTCCAAGAC. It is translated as CASRQLGGFQD. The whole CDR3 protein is CASRQLGGFQDTQYF. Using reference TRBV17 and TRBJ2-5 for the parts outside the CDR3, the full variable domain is DTTVKQNPRYKLARVGKPVNLICSQTMNHDTMYWYQKKPNQAPKLLLFYYDKILNREADTFEKFQSSRPNNSFCSLYIGSAGLEYSAMYLCASRQLGGFQDTQYFGPGTRLLVL.

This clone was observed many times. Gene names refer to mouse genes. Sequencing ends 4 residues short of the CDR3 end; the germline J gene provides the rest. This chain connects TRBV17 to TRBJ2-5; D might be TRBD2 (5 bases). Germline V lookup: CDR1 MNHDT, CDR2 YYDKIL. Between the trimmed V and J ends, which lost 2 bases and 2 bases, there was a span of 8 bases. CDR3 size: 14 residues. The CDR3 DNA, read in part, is TGTGCTAGCAGTAGACTGGGCCGCCAAGAC. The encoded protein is CASSRLGRQD. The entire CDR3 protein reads CASSRLGRQDTQYF.

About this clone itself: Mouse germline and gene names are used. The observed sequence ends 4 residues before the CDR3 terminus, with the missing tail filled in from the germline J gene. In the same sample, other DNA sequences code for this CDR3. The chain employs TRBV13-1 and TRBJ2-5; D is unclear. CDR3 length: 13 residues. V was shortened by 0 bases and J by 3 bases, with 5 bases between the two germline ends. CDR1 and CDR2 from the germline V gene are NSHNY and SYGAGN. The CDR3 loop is CASSDAKQDTQYF. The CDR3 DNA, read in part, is TGTGCCAGCAGTGATGCCAAACAAGAC.

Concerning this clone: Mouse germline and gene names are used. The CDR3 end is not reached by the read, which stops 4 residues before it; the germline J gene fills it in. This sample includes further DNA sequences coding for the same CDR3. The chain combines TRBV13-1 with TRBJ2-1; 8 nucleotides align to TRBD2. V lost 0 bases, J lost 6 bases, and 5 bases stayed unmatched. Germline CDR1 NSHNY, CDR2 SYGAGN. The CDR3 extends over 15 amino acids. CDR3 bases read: TGTGCCAGCAGTGATGCCGGGGGGGCGCGTGCT. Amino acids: CASSDAGGARA. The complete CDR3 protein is CASSDAGGARAEQFF.

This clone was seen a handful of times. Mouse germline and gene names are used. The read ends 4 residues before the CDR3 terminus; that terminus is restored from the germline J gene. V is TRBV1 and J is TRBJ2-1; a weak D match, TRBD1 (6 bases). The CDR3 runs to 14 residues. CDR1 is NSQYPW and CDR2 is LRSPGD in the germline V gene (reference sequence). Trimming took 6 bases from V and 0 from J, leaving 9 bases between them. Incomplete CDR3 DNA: TGCACCTGCAGCGGACAGAATAACTATGCT. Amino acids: CTCSGQNNYA. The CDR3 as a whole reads CTCSGQNNYAEQFF.

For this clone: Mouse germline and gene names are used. This CDR3 reads CASSYTGSSSDYTF. The CDR3 DNA, read in part, is TGTGCCAGCTCTTATACAGGGTCCAGCTCC. The rearrangement uses TRBV12-2 and TRBJ1-2, with D maybe TRBD1 (6 bases). The read gets to within 4 residues of the CDR3 end, and the germline J gene fills in the rest. Germline lookup yields CDR1 SGHLS and CDR2 HYDKME. The CDR3 consists of 14 residues. Trimming left V 3 bases short and J 4 bases short, with 14 bases between.